Each of the 31 T cell receptor beta chains below was sequenced from the same sample in a study of early T cells in non-severe SARS-CoV-2 infection. TCRdb processed the 5' RACE reads anew with MiXCR; each CDR3 protein has one entry. This sample has about 61,000 distinct CDR3 sequences, with 12% found just once. This material consisted of whole blood, taken at baseline. The source of these receptors is an adult who was a healthcare worker with PCR-confirmed SARS-CoV-2 infection or an uninfected control (not recorded which). The donor label of this sample is uncertain.

This sequence joins TRBV20-1 and TRBJ2-1; D assignment may be TRBD1 or TRBD2 (5 bases each). The germline gives CDR1 DFQATT, CDR2 SNEGSKA (reference sequence). There are 13 residues in the CDR3. V was trimmed by 6 bases and J by 9 bases, leaving 18 bases between them. Here the CDR3 reads CSATGAEQGEQFF. For the CDR3, the DNA is TGCAGTGCCACCGGGGCCGAGCAGGGTGAGCAGTTCTTC.

This chain joins TRBV27 and TRBJ2-1; a possible D gene is TRBD2 (7 bases). V was cut by 7 bases and J by 8 bases, with 21 bases left in between. The CDR3 loop spans 15 amino acids. The germline CDR1 and CDR2 sequences are MNHEY and SMNVEV (reference sequence). The CDR3 region has the DNA TGTGCCAGCACTTGGTCCGGGGGGCCGGTCGATGAGCAGTTCTTC. It specifies CASTWSGGPVDEQFF.

This clonotype came up a few times. This sequence joins TRBV18 and TRBJ2-2; D not certain. Germline V gene lookup returns CDR1 KGHSH and CDR2 LQKENI. The CDR3 consists of 12 residues. V was trimmed by 2 bases and J by 5 bases, leaving 3 bases between them. The DNA of the CDR3 is TGTGCCAGCTCACCAGAAACCGGGGAGCTGTTTTTT. Translating gives CASSPETGELFF.

V and J are TRBV6-6 and TRBJ1-6; maybe TRBD1 (6 bases). CDR3 length equals 14 residues. The germline V gene has CDR1 MNHNY and CDR2 SVGAGI (reference sequence). V gave up 1 base and J gave up 13 bases, with 14 bases separating them. In DNA, the CDR3 is TGTGCCAGCAGTTACTACCCGGGGGGGCAGCCCCTCCACTTT. It translates to CASSYYPGGQPLHF.

This clonotype was counted a few times. This chain joins TRBV28 and TRBJ2-5; D perhaps matches TRBD2 (6 bases). The ends were cut back, 7 bases at V and 2 bases at J, with 14 bases in the middle. The CDR3 totals 14 residues. Looked up from germline, CDR1 is MDHEN and CDR2 is SYDVKM. The CDR3 DNA reads as TGTGCCAGCAATTTGGCGGGGAAGCAAGAGACCCAGTACTTC. The encoded protein is CASNLAGKQETQYF.

This clonotype turned up a few times. V usage is TRBV20-1 and J usage is TRBJ2-3; D possibly corresponds to TRBD1 (6 bases). CDR3 length equals 16 residues. V was cut by 0 bases and J by 4 bases, with 17 bases left in between. CDR1 and CDR2 from the germline V gene are DFQATT and SNEGSKA (reference sequence). The CDR3 sequence is CSARDVRAGVPDTQYF. As DNA, the CDR3 is TGCAGTGCTAGAGATGTAAGAGCAGGGGTCCCAGATACGCAGTATTTT.

The CDR3 spells CASSSGTSATGELFF. As DNA, the CDR3 is TGCGCCAGCAGTTCCGGGACTAGCGCCACCGGGGAGCTGTTTTTT. The chain has TRBV5-1 and TRBJ2-2, with 10 positions matching TRBD2. The CDR3 runs to 15 residues. Germline values: CDR1 SGHRS, CDR2 YFSETQ. With V trimmed by 5 bases and J by 4 bases, 5 bases remained unmatched.

In its sample, this clonotype was seen many times. CDR3: CASSLAGGPNEQFF. CDR3 sequence (DNA): TGTGCCAGCAGCTTAGCGGGGGGGCCCAATGAGCAGTTCTTC. The chain uses TRBV7-7 and TRBJ2-1; possible D gene TRBD2, 7 bases. V was clipped by 0 bases and J by 6 bases, with 9 bases between them. The CDR3 has 14 residues. The V gene's germline CDR1 is SSHAT and CDR2 FNYEAQ (reference sequence). Drawing the rest from reference TRBV7-7 and TRBJ2-1, the complete variable domain is GAGVSQSPRYKVTKRGQDVTLRCDPISSHATLYWYQQALGQGPEFLTYFNYEAQPDKSGLPSDRFSAERPEGSISTLTIQRTEQRDSAMYRCASSLAGGPNEQFFGPGTRLTVL.

This clonotype was recorded a few times. The chain is built from TRBV6-1 and TRBJ2-2, with no clear D. This CDR3 spans 14 amino acids. With 4 bases removed from V and 5 bases from J, the gap between germline ends came to 11 bases. Per germline, CDR1 MNHNS and CDR2 SASEGT. The CDR3 sequence is CASSGVTRTGELFF. In nucleotides, the CDR3 is TGTGCCAGCAGTGGAGTGACAAGAACCGGGGAGCTGTTTTTT.

Ten or more counts support this clonotype. The chain uses TRBV7-6 and TRBJ2-3; D may correspond to TRBD1 or TRBD2 (5 bases each). CDR3 length: 14 residues. CDR1 and CDR2 from the germline V gene are SGHVS and FNYEAQ. V was clipped by 5 bases and J by 4 bases, with 13 bases between them. The CDR3 region is CASSRPGTPDTQYF. As DNA, the CDR3 is TGTGCCAGCAGCCGGCCGGGGACCCCAGATACGCAGTATTTT.

The chain has TRBV15 and TRBJ2-2; possibly TRBD1 for D (6 bases). The germline V and J ends were trimmed by 1 base and 1 base, with 10 bases remaining between them. CDR3 size: 16 residues. Germline loops: CDR1 LNHNV, CDR2 YYDKDF (reference sequence). CDR3 bases: TGTGCCACCAGCAGAGGGACAGCCCTGAACACCGGGGAGCTGTTTTTT. This encodes CATSRGTALNTGELFF.

This clonotype turned up a few times. CDR3 in DNA: TGTGCCAGCAGGCAAGGAACAGACACCGGGGAGCTGTTTTTT. Translated, it gives CASRQGTDTGELFF. The rearrangement links TRBV7-7 to TRBJ2-2; D gene uncertain. Germline V gene lookup returns CDR1 SSHAT and CDR2 FNYEAQ (reference sequence). The CDR3 totals 14 residues. V was clipped by 6 bases and J by 3 bases, with 11 bases between them.

This clonotype was detected once. A single base separates this from a much larger clone, so it may be a read error. The chain uses TRBV30 and TRBJ1-2, with D maybe TRBD1 (6 bases). The length of the CDR3 is 17 residues. V lost 1 base and J lost 4, with 22 bases in between. Germline V lookup: CDR1 GTSNPN, CDR2 SVGIG (reference sequence). The CDR3 protein is CAWSAELGRGHGYGYTF. CDR3 DNA: TGTGCCTGGAGTGCAGAGCTTGGCAGGGGACATGGCTATGGCTACACCTTC.

A few counts support this clonotype. CDR3 loop: CASRPPGLKTDTQYF. CDR3 nucleotides: TGTGCCAGTAGACCTCCGGGACTGAAAACAGATACGCAGTATTTT. The rearrangement uses TRBV19 and TRBJ2-3; D is perhaps TRBD2 (6 bases). The germline CDR1 and CDR2 sequences are LNHDA and SQIVND (reference sequence). This CDR3 region has 15 residues. Trimming removed 6 bases at V and 3 bases at J, with 16 bases between.

This clonotype was counted a few times. The chain employs TRBV25-1 and TRBJ2-1; D uncertain. Per germline, CDR1 MGHDK and CDR2 SYGVNS. There are 13 residues in the CDR3. Trimming removed 7 bases at V and 8 bases at J, with 15 bases between. The CDR3 here is CASNTESMDEQFF. DNA for the CDR3: TGTGCCAGCAATACTGAGTCTATGGATGAGCAGTTCTTC.

This CDR3 is CASSYSRQYNEQFF. The DNA of the CDR3 is TGTGCCAGCAGTTACTCGCGACAGTACAATGAGCAGTTCTTC. The V and J genes are TRBV6-6 and TRBJ2-1, with D perhaps matching TRBD1 (5 bases). Trimming pared 0 bases from V and 4 bases from J, leaving 7 bases between. The CDR3 has 14 amino acids. Germline values: CDR1 MNHNY, CDR2 SVGAGI (reference sequence).

This clonotype has more than one count but fewer than ten. The rearrangement joins TRBV30 to TRBJ2-3; 13 nucleotides align to TRBD2. This CDR3 has 16 amino acids. Trimming at V came to 2 bases and at J to 5 bases, leaving 7 bases not matched to a gene. Per the germline V gene, CDR1 is GTSNPN and CDR2 is SVGIG (reference sequence). In nucleotides, the CDR3 is TGTGCCTGGAGTTCCGGACTAGCGGGGGAGAAAGATACGCAGTATTTT. Residues: CAWSSGLAGEKDTQYF.

This clonotype appeared many times. V usage is TRBV12-3 or TRBV12-4 and J usage is TRBJ2-3; D is ambiguous. The CDR3 extends over 13 amino acids. Between the trimmed V and J ends, which lost 2 bases and 0 bases, there was a span of 3 bases. This chain's CDR3 is CASSLLSTDTQYF. In DNA form, the CDR3 reads TGTGCCAGCAGTTTACTGAGCACAGATACGCAGTATTTT.

In its sample, this clonotype was seen many times. The rearrangement links TRBV9 to TRBJ1-2, with TRBD1 matching over 7 bases. Per the germline V gene, CDR1 is SGDLS and CDR2 is YYNGEE. The junction had 10 bases not matched to a gene; V was cut back by 3 bases and J by 2 bases. The CDR3 spans 16 residues. In nucleotides, the CDR3 is TGTGCCAGCAGCGACCCTATGACAGGGACCAACTATGGCTACACCTTC. Protein sequence: CASSDPMTGTNYGYTF.

This clonotype was observed a handful of times. The chain uses TRBV7-3 and TRBJ2-3, with 7 bases that match TRBD1. CDR1 SGHTA and CDR2 FQGTGA come from the germline V gene. The V and J ends lost 2 bases and 4 bases, in that order; junction bases with no gene match: 0. The CDR3 spans 13 residues. The CDR3 DNA reads TGTGCCAGCAGCTTACAGGGGGCAGATACGCAGTATTTT. Its translation is CASSLQGADTQYF. Based on the CDR3 plus reference TRBV7-3 and TRBJ2-3, the full variable domain is GAGVSQTPSNKVTEKGKYVELRCDPISGHTALYWYRQSLGQGPEFLIYFQGTGAADDSGLPNDRFFAVRPEGSVSTLKIQRTERGDSAVYLCASSLQGADTQYFGPGTRLTVL.

Only one count was recorded for this clonotype. The chain carries TRBV29-1 and TRBJ2-2; the D gene is possibly TRBD1 (6 bases). Trimming stripped 1 base from V and 7 bases from J, with 10 bases between. Germline assignment: CDR1 SQVTM and CDR2 ANQGSEA. The CDR3 extends over 13 amino acids. This CDR3 is CSVEVSGVGELFF. Here the CDR3 DNA reads TGCAGCGTTGAAGTCTCAGGGGTCGGGGAGCTGTTTTTT.

The chain combines TRBV5-1 with TRBJ1-1; 7 bases agree with TRBD1. V lost 4 bases, J lost 3 bases, and 9 bases stayed unmatched. The CDR3 runs 15 residues. Germline V CDR1 and CDR2: SGHRS, YFSETQ. DNA for the CDR3: TGCGCCAGCAGCACGCAGGGGGGCCGGGACACTGAAGCTTTCTTT. It codes for CASSTQGGRDTEAFF.

The rearrangement uses TRBV3-1 and TRBJ1-1, with D unresolved. The V gene lost 1 base and the J gene lost 7 bases, with 7 bases spanning the gap. The length of the CDR3 is 12 residues. In germline, CDR1 is LGHDT, CDR2 YNNKEL (reference sequence). CDR3 loop: CASSQGANEAFF. CDR3 nucleotides: TGTGCCAGCAGCCAAGGGGCAAATGAAGCTTTCTTT.

The chain employs TRBV27 and TRBJ2-3; D remains unclear. The CDR3 runs 14 residues. Trimming stripped 0 bases from V and 6 bases from J, with 10 bases between. Germline CDR1 MNHEY, CDR2 SMNVEV (reference sequence). CDR3 nucleotide sequence: TGTGCCAGCAGTTTATCCCTCGGGCCCGATACGCAGTATTTT. Translating gives CASSLSLGPDTQYF.

This clonotype was observed at least ten times. The chain carries TRBV5-4 and TRBJ2-5; 10 positions agree with TRBD2. Germline values: CDR1 SGHNT, CDR2 YYREEE (reference sequence). The CDR3 contains 15 residues. The J segment lost 5 bases and the V segment lost 1 base, leaving 5 bases of the junction unmatched. The CDR3 DNA reads TGTGCCAGCAGCTTGAGCGGGGGGGCCGGGGAGACCCAGTACTTC. The encoded protein is CASSLSGGAGETQYF.

V is TRBV12-3 or TRBV12-4 and J is TRBJ2-6, with TRBD1 matching 10 bases. V dropped 5 bases and J dropped 3; count of bases not matched to a gene: 7. CDR3 length: 17 residues. The CDR3 DNA is TGTGCCAGCAGTACCGGGACAGGGGTTTATGGGGCCAACGTCCTGACTTTC. It specifies CASSTGTGVYGANVLTF.

In its sample, this clonotype was seen a few times. The V gene is TRBV14, the J gene TRBJ2-3, with 7 bases identical to TRBD1. The CDR3 is 14 residues long. V was pared by 4 bases and J by 3 bases, with 4 bases of the junction left unmatched. From germline, CDR1 is SGHDN and CDR2 FVKESK. CDR3 region: CASSRRQGTDTQYF. For the CDR3, the DNA is TGTGCCAGCAGCCGAAGACAGGGAACAGATACGCAGTATTTT.

In this sample, this clonotype turned up once. This chain links TRBV7-2 with TRBJ2-7; D might be TRBD2 (5 bases). The CDR3 covers 15 residues. The ends were cut back, 1 base at V and 5 bases at J, with 15 bases in the middle. Germline lookup yields CDR1 SGHTA and CDR2 FQGNSA. CDR3 bases: TGTGCCAGCAGCTTAGAGGCCACTAGTAGCCACGAGCAGTACGTC. It translates to CASSLEATSSHEQYV.

V usage is TRBV19 and J usage is TRBJ1-5, with D tentatively TRBD1 (5 bases). This CDR3 has 14 amino acids. V was trimmed by 2 bases and J by 7 bases, leaving 12 bases between them. CDR1 is LNHDA, CDR2 SQIVND, per germline (reference sequence). CDR3 loop: CASSIQGPNQPQHF. For the CDR3, the DNA is TGTGCCAGTAGTATACAGGGTCCAAACCAGCCCCAGCATTTT.

This clonotype was observed a handful of times. The V gene is TRBV24-1, the J gene TRBJ1-5; D unclear. V lost 5 bases and J 3 bases, leaving 7 bases between the germline ends. Germline CDR1 reads KGHDR; CDR2 reads SFDVKD. The CDR3 is 13 residues long. The CDR3 spells CATSAWDNQPQHF. DNA of the CDR3: TGTGCCACCAGTGCCTGGGACAATCAGCCCCAGCATTTT.

The V call is TRBV18, the J call TRBJ1-2, with 9 positions matching TRBD1. Looked up from germline, CDR1 is KGHSH and CDR2 is LQKENI. There are 17 residues in the CDR3. After removal of 6 bases from V and 4 bases from J, the junction contained 15 bases not matched to a gene. CDR3 amino acids: CASSRTETGGPFYGYTF. The CDR3 DNA reads TGTGCCAGCTCGAGGACCGAAACAGGGGGCCCATTCTATGGCTACACCTTC.